The rows below give T cell receptor beta chains drawn from one sample of a study of T cells in Graves' hyperthyroidism and ophthalmopathy. TCRdb reprocessed the multiplex PCR reads with MiXCR, giving one entry per CDR3 protein. The profile covers around 360,000 distinct CDR3 sequences, with about 15% appearing a single time and roughly 19% taken by the ten largest. Sequences were obtained from blood. The source of these receptors is a woman aged 60-70 years with Graves' ophthalmopathy. The CDR3 runs from the conserved cysteine through the conserved F or W. The order of the fields is V gene, clone size, D gene, J gene, CDR3 DNA, CDR3 protein. D genes are given only for firm matches. Clone size is stated in some rows and not others, as once, few, many or a class when expanded.

v_call: TRBV6-1
clone_size: many
d_call: NA
j_call: TRBJ2-7
cdr3_nt: TGTGCCAGCAGTGAACTCGCAAGTATTGCCTACGAGCAGTACTTC
cdr3_aa: CASSELASIAYEQYF

v_call: TRBV12-3/TRBV12-4
clone_size: few
d_call: NA
j_call: TRBJ2-1
cdr3_nt: TGTGCCAGCGGAACGGACTTCTCCTACAATGAGCAGTTCTTC
cdr3_aa: CASGTDFSYNEQFF

v_call: TRBV2
clone_size: few
d_call: TRBD2
j_call: TRBJ2-7
cdr3_nt: TGTGCCAGCAGTGCCCCGACTAGCCGCTCTCCCTCCTACGAGCAGTACTTC
cdr3_aa: CASSAPTSRSPSYEQYF

v_call: TRBV2
clone_size: many
d_call: TRBD1
j_call: TRBJ1-5
cdr3_nt: TGTGCCAGCAGGACGACAGGGCTTGGCAATCAGCCCCAGCATTTT
cdr3_aa: CASRTTGLGNQPQHF

v_call: TRBV2
clone_size: NA
d_call: NA
j_call: TRBJ2-7
cdr3_nt: TGTGCCAGCTCCGTCCTAGAGCAGTACTTC
cdr3_aa: CASSVLEQYF

v_call: TRBV20-1
clone_size: many
d_call: NA
j_call: TRBJ2-3
cdr3_nt: TGCAGTGCTCAAAGGGGCAGCACAGATACGCAGTATTTT
cdr3_aa: CSAQRGSTDTQYF

v_call: TRBV6-5
clone_size: NA
d_call: NA
j_call: TRBJ1-1
cdr3_nt: TGTGCCAGCAGTTACTCGGTGGGAAGGGTCACTGAAGCTTTCTTT
cdr3_aa: CASSYSVGRVTEAFF

v_call: TRBV6-1
clone_size: few
d_call: TRBD1
j_call: TRBJ2-5
cdr3_nt: TGTGCCAGCAGTGAACTAGGGACAGGGAGGGAGACCCAGTGCTTC
cdr3_aa: CASSELGTGRETQCF

v_call: TRBV5-1
clone_size: NA
d_call: TRBD2
j_call: TRBJ2-1
cdr3_nt: TGCGCCAGCAGCTTTAGTCTAGCGGGAGGGGACAATGAGCAGTTCTTC
cdr3_aa: CASSFSLAGGDNEQFF

v_call: TRBV6-2/TRBV6-3
clone_size: few
d_call: NA
j_call: TRBJ2-7
cdr3_nt: TGTGCCAGCAGTTACTCGTCGGGGCCCCTCTACGAGCAGTACTTC
cdr3_aa: CASSYSSGPLYEQYF